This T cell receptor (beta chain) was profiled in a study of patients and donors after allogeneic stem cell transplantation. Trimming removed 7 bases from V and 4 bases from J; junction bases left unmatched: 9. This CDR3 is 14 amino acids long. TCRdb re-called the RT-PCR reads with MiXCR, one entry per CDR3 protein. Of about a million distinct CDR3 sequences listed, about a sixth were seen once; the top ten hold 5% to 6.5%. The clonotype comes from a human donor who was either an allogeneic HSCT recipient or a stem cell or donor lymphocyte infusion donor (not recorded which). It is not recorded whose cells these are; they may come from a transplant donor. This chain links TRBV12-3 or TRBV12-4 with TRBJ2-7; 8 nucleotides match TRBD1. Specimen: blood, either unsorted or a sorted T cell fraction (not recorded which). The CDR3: CASTRDRGPYEQYF. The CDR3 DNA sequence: TGTGCCAGCACTAGAGACAGGGGCCCTTACGAGCAGTACTTC.